The present T cell receptor (beta chain) was sequenced within a study of blood T cell repertoires in COVID-19. Data came from immunoSEQ multiplex PCR; TCRdb stores just in-frame clones and leaves some out. The sample lists about 130,000 clones, over 75% occurring once. Germline V gene lookup returns CDR1 SGHNT and CDR2 YYREEE (reference sequence). V was clipped by 5 bases and J by 4 bases, with 12 bases between them. The CDR3 has 13 residues. This clone was observed a single time. The source is a man aged 35 to 55 with active or convalescent COVID-19. Input material: peripheral blood. The chain carries TRBV5-4 and TRBJ1-2, with D possibly matching TRBD1 (5 bases). As DNA, the CDR3 is TGTGCCAGCAGTACCGACAGTAGCTATGGCTACACCTTC. This translates into CASSTDSSYGYTF.